Listed below are T cell receptor beta chains from one sample, sequenced in a study of cytomegalovirus exposure and HLA in healthy donors. Data came from immunoSEQ multiplex PCR; TCRdb stores just in-frame clones and leaves some out. In the table there are roughly 160,000 clones, approximately 78% of which are singletons. The material sequenced was PBMCs. The receptors shown here come from a male donor in good health and CMV-seropositive. CDR3s include the opening cysteine and the closing phenylalanine or tryptophan. The D gene is left open where the match is weak. The size of a clone is reported for some rows only, either as once, few or many, or as a class for expanded clones.

J gene | D gene | V gene | clone size | CDR3 DNA | CDR3 protein
TRBJ2-7 | TRBD2 | TRBV11-2 | NA | TGTGCCAGCAGCGGGGCTAGCGGGGCCTACGAGCAGTACTTC | CASSGASGAYEQYF
TRBJ2-6 | NA | TRBV27 | NA | TGTGCCAGCAAAAGCCAGCCTGGGGCCAACGGCCTGACTTTC | CASKSQPGANGLTF
TRBJ1-2 | TRBD1 | TRBV18 | NA | TGTGCCAGCTCACCCACTAGGGACAGTTACTATGGCTACACCTTC | CASSPTRDSYYGYTF
TRBJ2-7 | TRBD1 | TRBV7-6 | NA | TGTGCCAGCAGCGTGACAGGGGACCTACGAGAGCAGTACTTC | CASSVTGDLREQYF
TRBJ2-4 | TRBD2 | TRBV19 | NA | TGTGCCAGTAGTAGGTGGGGCGGGAGGGTACCAAACATTCAGTACTTC | CASSRWGGRVPNIQYF
TRBJ2-3 | TRBD2 | TRBV6-4 | NA | TGTGCCAGCAGCCCAGCGCGGGGGGGCGTAGATACGCAGTATTTT | CASSPARGGVDTQYF
TRBJ1-5 | NA | TRBV7-9 | NA | TGTGCCAGCAGCCCAGCAGGGCGCAATCAGCCCCAGCATTTT | CASSPAGRNQPQHF
TRBJ1-2 | TRBD1 | TRBV5-1 | NA | TGCGCCAGCAGCTTGGGACAGGGCCCCAGTGTGGTTCATGGCTACACCTTC | CASSLGQGPSVVHGYTF
TRBJ1-5 | NA | TRBV30 | NA | TGTGCCTGGAGTGGGGCCGTTAGCAATCAGCCCCAGCATTTT | CAWSGAVSNQPQHF
TRBJ1-1 | NA | TRBV7-2 | few | TGTGCCAGCAGGCGAGGACAGTCGAACACTGAAGCTTTCTTT | CASRRGQSNTEAFF
TRBJ2-3 | NA | TRBV13 | once | TGTGCCAGCAGCTTAGGCCGAACCGCAGGTAATACGCAGTATTTT | CASSLGRTAGNTQYF
TRBJ2-3 | TRBD1 | TRBV5-8 | NA | TGTGCCAGCACCCTATCGGGACAGGGTTTCACAGATACGCAGTATTTT | CASTLSGQGFTDTQYF
TRBJ2-7 | TRBD1 | TRBV28 | NA | TGTGCCAGCAGTCCTGACAGGGGGGTCTACGAGCAGTACTTC | CASSPDRGVYEQYF
TRBJ2-7 | TRBD1 | TRBV28 | NA | TGTGCCAGCAGGGACTTAGTGGACAGGAGCTCCTACGAGCAGTACTTC | CASRDLVDRSSYEQYF
TRBJ1-2 | NA | TRBV2 | NA | TGTGCCAGCGGAGAGCAATATGGCTACACCTTC | CASGEQYGYTF
TRBJ2-4 | TRBD1 | TRBV5-4 | NA | TGTGCCAGCAGCTTGGGGGGACAGGGTTCCGCCAAAAACAGTCAGTACTTC | CASSLGGQGSAKNSQYF
TRBJ2-1 | TRBD2 | TRBV18 | NA | TGTGCCAGCTCACCCTCGGCCAGCGGGAGGCCGAACAATGAGCAGTTCTTC | CASSPSASGRPNNEQFF
TRBJ2-7 | TRBD2 | TRBV5-8 | NA | TGTGCCAGCAGCTGGGGGCCCGGTAGCGGGAGTTACGAGCAGTACTTC | CASSWGPGSGSYEQYF
TRBJ1-3 | TRBD1 | TRBV11-2 | NA | TGTGCCAGCAGTTTGGATACAGGGGCTGGAAACACCATATATTTT | CASSLDTGAGNTIYF
TRBJ2-3 | NA | TRBV10-2 | few | TGCGCCAGCAGTGATGCCCCAGGGGATACGCAGTATTTT | CASSDAPGDTQYF
TRBJ1-5 | TRBD1 | TRBV28 | once | TGTGCCAGCAGTTTGACAGGGGATCAGCCCCAGCATTTT | CASSLTGDQPQHF
TRBJ2-5 | TRBD1 | TRBV27 | NA | TGTGCCAGCAGTTCACCTCTACGGACAGGGGGAAAAGGGACCCAGTACTTC | CASSSPLRTGGKGTQYF
TRBJ2-3 | TRBD2 | TRBV10-3 | NA | TGTGCCATCAGTTCTCCGACTAGCGGGAGCGCAGATACGCAGTATTTT | CAISSPTSGSADTQYF
TRBJ1-1 | NA | TRBV7-9 | NA | TGTGCCAGCAGCCTAAACGGGGGTGGCACTGAAGCTTTCTTT | CASSLNGGGTEAFF
TRBJ2-2 | TRBD2 | TRBV7-6 | NA | TGTGCCAGCAGCTTAGGGACTAGCCACGGGGAGCTGTTTTTT | CASSLGTSHGELFF
TRBJ2-5 | NA | TRBV5-4 | NA | TGTGCCAGCAGCCGTATATACCGGGGGACGTACCAAGAGACCCAGTACTTC | CASSRIYRGTYQETQYF
TRBJ1-1 | TRBD1 | TRBV5-1 | NA | TGCGCCAGCAGACCAGGGACAGAGAACACTGAAGCTTTCTTT | CASRPGTENTEAFF
TRBJ2-1 | TRBD1 | TRBV5-4 | NA | TGTGCCAGCAGCTTTGAGGACAGGGGGATGAATGAGCAGTTCTTC | CASSFEDRGMNEQFF
TRBJ1-1 | NA | TRBV7-6 | NA | TGTGCCAGCAGCCCGAGCGATCAGGGGAGGAACACTGAAGCTTTCTTT | CASSPSDQGRNTEAFF
TRBJ1-2 | NA | TRBV6-4 | NA | TGTGCCAGCAGTCCTGACAGGCTCAACTATGGCTACACCTTC | CASSPDRLNYGYTF
TRBJ1-5 | TRBD1 | TRBV6-1 | NA | TGTGCCAGTACCGGGACAGGTAATCAGCCCCAGCATTTT | CASTGTGNQPQHF
TRBJ1-2 | NA | TRBV30 | NA | TGTGCCTCCCCACGGGCTAACTATGGCTACACCTTC | CASPRANYGYTF
TRBJ2-7 | TRBD2 | TRBV27 | NA | TGTGCCACTGCCGATAGCGGGAGTGTCTACGAGCAGTACTTC | CATADSGSVYEQYF
TRBJ2-1 | NA | TRBV6-5 | NA | TGTGCCAGCAGTTCTGGACTAGGGGGTAATGAGCAGTTCTTC | CASSSGLGGNEQFF
TRBJ1-5 | TRBD1 | TRBV18 | NA | TGTGCCAGCTCACGAGTGACAGGGGGTGGTCAGCCCCAGCATTTT | CASSRVTGGGQPQHF
TRBJ2-2 | TRBD1 | TRBV7-2 | few | TGTGCCAGCAGCCGGGACAGGGTTGATACCGGGGAGCTGTTTTTT | CASSRDRVDTGELFF
TRBJ1-1 | TRBD1 | TRBV28 | NA | TGTGCCAGCAGTTTGGAGCAGGGGGCTAACACTGAAGCTTTCTTT | CASSLEQGANTEAFF
TRBJ1-1 | TRBD1 | TRBV4-1 | once | TGCGCCAGCGGCCAAGAGCCCACAGGGGGCACTGAAGCTTTCTTT | CASGQEPTGGTEAFF
TRBJ1-1 | NA | TRBV7-6 | NA | TGTGCCAGCAGCTACGGAACTCGGGCTGAAGCTTTCTTT | CASSYGTRAEAFF